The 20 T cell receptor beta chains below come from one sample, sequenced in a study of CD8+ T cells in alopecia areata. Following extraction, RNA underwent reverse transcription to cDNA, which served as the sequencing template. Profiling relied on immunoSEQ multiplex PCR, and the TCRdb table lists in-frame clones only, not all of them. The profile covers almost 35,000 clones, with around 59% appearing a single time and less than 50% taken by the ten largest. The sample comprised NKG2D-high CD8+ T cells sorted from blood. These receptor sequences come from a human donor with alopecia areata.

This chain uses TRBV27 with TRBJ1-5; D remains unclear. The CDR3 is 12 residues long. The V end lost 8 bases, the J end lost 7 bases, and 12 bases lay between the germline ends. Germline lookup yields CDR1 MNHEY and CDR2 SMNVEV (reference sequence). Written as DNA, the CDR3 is TGTGCCAGCTTTCTAGGGAAGCAGCCCCAGCATTTT. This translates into CASFLGKQPQHF.

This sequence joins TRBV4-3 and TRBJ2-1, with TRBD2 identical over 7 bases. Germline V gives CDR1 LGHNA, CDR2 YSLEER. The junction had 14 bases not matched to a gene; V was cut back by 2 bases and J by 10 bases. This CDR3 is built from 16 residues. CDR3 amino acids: CASSQYLAAGSGEQFF. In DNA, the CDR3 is TGCGCCAGCAGCCAATATCTAGCGGCGGGATCAGGGGAGCAGTTCTTC.

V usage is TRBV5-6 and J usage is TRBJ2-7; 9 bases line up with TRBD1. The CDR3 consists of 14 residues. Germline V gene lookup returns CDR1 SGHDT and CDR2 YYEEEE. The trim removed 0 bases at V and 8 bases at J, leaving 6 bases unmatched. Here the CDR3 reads CASSLGTGQGKQYF. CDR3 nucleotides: TGTGCCAGCAGCTTGGGGACCGGACAGGGGAAGCAGTACTTC. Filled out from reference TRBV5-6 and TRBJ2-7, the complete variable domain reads DAGVTQSPTHLIKTRGQQVTLRCSPKSGHDTVSWYQQALGQGPQFIFQYYEEEERQRGNFPDRFSGHQFPNYSSELNVNALLLGDSALYLCASSLGTGQGKQYFGPGTRLTVT.

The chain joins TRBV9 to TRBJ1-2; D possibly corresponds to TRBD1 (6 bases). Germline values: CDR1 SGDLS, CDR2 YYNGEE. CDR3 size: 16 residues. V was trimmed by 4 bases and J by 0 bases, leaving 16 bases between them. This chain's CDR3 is CASSPGQSPSNYGYTF. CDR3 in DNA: TGTGCCAGCAGCCCCGGACAGTCCCCTTCTAACTATGGCTACACCTTC.

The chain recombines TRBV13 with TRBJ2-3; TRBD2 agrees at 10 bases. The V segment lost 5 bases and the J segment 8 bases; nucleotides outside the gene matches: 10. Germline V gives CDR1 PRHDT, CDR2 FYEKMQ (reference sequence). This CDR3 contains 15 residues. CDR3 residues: CASSPAGGGRPTQYF. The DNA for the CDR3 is TGTGCCAGCAGCCCAGCGGGAGGGGGCAGGCCTACGCAGTATTTT.

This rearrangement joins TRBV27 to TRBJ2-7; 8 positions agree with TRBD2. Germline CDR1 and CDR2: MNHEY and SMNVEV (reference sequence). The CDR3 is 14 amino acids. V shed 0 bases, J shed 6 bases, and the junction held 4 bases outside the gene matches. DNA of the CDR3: TGTGCCAGCAGTTTATCTAGCGGGATGCGCGAGCAGTACTTC. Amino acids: CASSLSSGMREQYF.

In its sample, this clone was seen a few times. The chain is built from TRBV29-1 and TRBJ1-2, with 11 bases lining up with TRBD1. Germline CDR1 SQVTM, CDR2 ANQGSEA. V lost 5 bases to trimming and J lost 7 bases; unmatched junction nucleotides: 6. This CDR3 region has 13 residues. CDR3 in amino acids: CSVLRDRGSGYTF. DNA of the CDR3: TGCAGCGTTCTGCGGGACAGGGGGTCTGGCTACACCTTC.

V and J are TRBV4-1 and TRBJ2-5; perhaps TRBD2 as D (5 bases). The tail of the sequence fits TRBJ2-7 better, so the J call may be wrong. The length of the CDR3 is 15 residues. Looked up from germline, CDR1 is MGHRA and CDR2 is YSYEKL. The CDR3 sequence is CASSQVRSGSYEQYF. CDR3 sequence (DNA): TGCGCCAGCAGCCAAGTGAGAAGCGGCTCCTACGAGCAGTACTTC.

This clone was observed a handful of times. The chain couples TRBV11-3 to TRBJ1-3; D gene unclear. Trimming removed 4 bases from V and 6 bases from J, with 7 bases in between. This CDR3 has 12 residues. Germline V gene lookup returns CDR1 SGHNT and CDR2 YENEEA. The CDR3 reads CASSSWENTIYF. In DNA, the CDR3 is TGTGCCAGCAGCTCCTGGGAAAACACCATATATTTT. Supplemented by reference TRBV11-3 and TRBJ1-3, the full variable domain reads EAGVVQSPRYKIIEKKQPVAFWCNPISGHNTLYWYLQNLGQGPELLIRYENEEAVDDSQLPKDRFSAERLKGVDSTLKIQPAELGDSAVYLCASSSWENTIYFGEGSWLTVV.

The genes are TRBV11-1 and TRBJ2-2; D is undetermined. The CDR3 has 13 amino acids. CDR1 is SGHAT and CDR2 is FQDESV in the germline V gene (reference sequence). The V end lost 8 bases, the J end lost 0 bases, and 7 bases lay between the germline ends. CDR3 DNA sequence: TGTGCCAGCTTTGGGGCGAACACCGGGGAGCTGTTTTTT. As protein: CASFGANTGELFF. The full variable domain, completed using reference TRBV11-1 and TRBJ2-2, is EAEVAQSPRYKITEKSQAVAFWCDPISGHATLYWYRQILGQGPELLVQFQDESVVDDSQLPKDRFSAERLKGVDSTLKIQPAELGDSAMYLCASFGANTGELFFGEGSRLTVL.

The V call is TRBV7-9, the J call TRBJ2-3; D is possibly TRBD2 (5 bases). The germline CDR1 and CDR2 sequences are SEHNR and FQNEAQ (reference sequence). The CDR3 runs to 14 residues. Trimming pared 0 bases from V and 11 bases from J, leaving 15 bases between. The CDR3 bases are TGTGCCAGCAGCTTAGCGCTAGAGGGCCAGAGGCAGTATTTT. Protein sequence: CASSLALEGQRQYF.

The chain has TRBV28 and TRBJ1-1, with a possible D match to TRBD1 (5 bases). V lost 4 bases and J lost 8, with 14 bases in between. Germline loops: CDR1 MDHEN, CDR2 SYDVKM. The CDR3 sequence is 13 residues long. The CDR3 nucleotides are TGTGCCAGCAGTTATGCGGAACAGGTCGAAGCTTTCTTT. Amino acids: CASSYAEQVEAFF.

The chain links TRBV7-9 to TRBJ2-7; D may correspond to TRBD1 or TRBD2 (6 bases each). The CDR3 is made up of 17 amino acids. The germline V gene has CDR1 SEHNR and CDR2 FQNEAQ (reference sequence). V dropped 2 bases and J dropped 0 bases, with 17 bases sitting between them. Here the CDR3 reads CASSLRRGALGSYEQYF. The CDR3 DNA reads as TGTGCCAGCAGCTTACGGAGGGGGGCGTTGGGCTCCTACGAGCAGTACTTC.

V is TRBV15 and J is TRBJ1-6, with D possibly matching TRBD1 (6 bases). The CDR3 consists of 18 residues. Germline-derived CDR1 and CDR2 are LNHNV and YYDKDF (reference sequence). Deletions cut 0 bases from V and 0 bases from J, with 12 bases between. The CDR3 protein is CATSRDLRGSSYNSPLHF. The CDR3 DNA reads TGTGCCACCAGCAGAGATCTCAGGGGAAGCTCCTATAATTCACCCCTCCACTTT.

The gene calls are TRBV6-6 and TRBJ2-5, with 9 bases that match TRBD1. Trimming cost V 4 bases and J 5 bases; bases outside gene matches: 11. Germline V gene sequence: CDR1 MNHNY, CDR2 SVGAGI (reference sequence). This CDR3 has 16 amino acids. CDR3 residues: CASSSTLTGGGETQYF. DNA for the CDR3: TGTGCCAGCAGTTCCACGTTGACAGGGGGAGGGGAGACCCAGTACTTC.

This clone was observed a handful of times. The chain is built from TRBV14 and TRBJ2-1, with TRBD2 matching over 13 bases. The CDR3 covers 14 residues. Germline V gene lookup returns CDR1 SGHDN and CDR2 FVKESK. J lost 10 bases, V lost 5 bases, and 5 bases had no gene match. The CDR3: CASSFGLAGVEQFF. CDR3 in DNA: TGTGCCAGCAGCTTCGGACTAGCGGGAGTCGAGCAGTTCTTC.

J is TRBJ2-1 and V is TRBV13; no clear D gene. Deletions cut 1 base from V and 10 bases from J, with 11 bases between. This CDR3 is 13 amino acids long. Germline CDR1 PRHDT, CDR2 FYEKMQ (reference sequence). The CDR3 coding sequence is TGTGCCAGCAGCTTAGAGCCATTCCGCGAGCAGTTCTTC. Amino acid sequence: CASSLEPFREQFF.

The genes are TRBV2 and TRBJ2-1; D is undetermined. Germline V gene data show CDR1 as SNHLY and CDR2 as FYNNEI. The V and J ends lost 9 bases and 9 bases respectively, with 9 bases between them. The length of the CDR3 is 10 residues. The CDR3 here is CARGGGEQFF. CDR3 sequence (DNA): TGTGCCAGGGGCGGTGGTGAGCAGTTCTTC.

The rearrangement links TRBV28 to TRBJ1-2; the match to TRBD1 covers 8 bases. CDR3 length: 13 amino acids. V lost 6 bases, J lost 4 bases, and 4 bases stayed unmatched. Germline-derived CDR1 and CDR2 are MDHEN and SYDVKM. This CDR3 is CASSPTGAYGYTF. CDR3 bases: TGTGCCAGCAGCCCGACAGGGGCCTATGGCTACACCTTC.

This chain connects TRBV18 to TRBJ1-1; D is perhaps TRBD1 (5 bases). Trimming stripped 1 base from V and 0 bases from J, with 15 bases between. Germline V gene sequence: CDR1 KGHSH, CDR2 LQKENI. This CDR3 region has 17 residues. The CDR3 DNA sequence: TGTGCCAGCTCACCACGGGGGGGGTTGATCATGAACACTGAAGCTTTCTTT. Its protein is CASSPRGGLIMNTEAFF. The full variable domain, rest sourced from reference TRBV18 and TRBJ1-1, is NAGVMQNPRHLVRRRGQEARLRCSPMKGHSHVYWYRQLPEEGLKFMVYLQKENIIDESGMPKERFSAEFPKEGPSILRIQQVVRGDSAAYFCASSPRGGLIMNTEAFFGQGTRLTVV.